These T cell receptor beta chains were read from a single sample in a study of early T cells in non-severe SARS-CoV-2 infection. In TCRdb, the 5' RACE reads were re-called with MiXCR into one record per CDR3 protein. The table shows roughly 51,000 distinct CDR3 sequences, with roughly 12% occurring only once. The sample comprised whole blood. These TCRs come from an adult who was a healthcare worker with PCR-confirmed SARS-CoV-2 infection or an uninfected control (not recorded which). The CDR3 runs from the conserved cysteine through the conserved F or W. Fields, in order: V gene, clone size, D gene, J gene, CDR3 protein, CDR3 DNA. A D gene is named only where the DNA matches it firmly. Clone size appears in some rows only: once, few, many, or a class for an expanded clone.

TRBV9	few	-	TRBJ1-5	CASSVYDGDQPQHF	TGTGCCAGCAGCGTATACGACGGGGATCAGCCCCAGCATTTT
TRBV21-1	-	-	TRBJ1-1	CASNKSNKGNTEAFF	TGTGCCAGCAACAAATCTAACAAGGGGAACACTGAAGCTTTCTTT
TRBV6-1	few	TRBD1	TRBJ1-5	CASRETGGQPQHF	TGTGCCAGCAGGGAGACAGGGGGACAGCCCCAGCATTTT
TRBV5-6	many	-	TRBJ2-2	CASSFIGRNTGELFF	TGTGCCAGCAGCTTCATTGGACGGAACACCGGGGAGCTGTTTTTT
TRBV7-9	-	-	TRBJ2-1	CASSLVPRGRSYNEQFF	TGTGCCAGCAGCTTAGTCCCCCGGGGGCGCTCCTACAATGAGCAGTTCTTC
TRBV5-1	-	-	TRBJ2-3	CASGPLRKGTDTQYF	TGCGCCAGCGGTCCCCTCAGGAAAGGCACAGATACGCAGTATTTT
TRBV6-1	few	-	TRBJ2-1	CASSEIGAGNIHEQFF	TGTGCCAGCAGTGAAATAGGGGCAGGGAATATCCATGAGCAGTTCTTC
TRBV24-1	many	-	TRBJ2-3	CATSDPWRTDTQYF	TGTGCCACCAGTGATCCCTGGAGGACAGATACGCAGTATTTT
TRBV19	many	TRBD1	TRBJ2-2	CASSPSRQGVATGELFF	TGTGCCAGTAGTCCCTCCCGACAGGGGGTAGCCACCGGGGAGCTGTTTTTT
TRBV6-2/TRBV6-3	few	-	TRBJ1-2	CASRREANYGYTF	TGTGCCAGCAGAAGGGAAGCTAACTATGGCTACACCTTC
TRBV28	many	-	TRBJ2-7	CASSIPGPNEQYF	TGTGCCAGCAGTATTCCGGGACCGAACGAGCAGTACTTC
TRBV5-6	few	-	TRBJ1-6	CASSFSPLHF	TGTGCCAGCAGCTTCTCACCCCTCCACTTT
TRBV6-1	medium-sized	TRBD2	TRBJ2-2	CASRFTSGTSGVGGELFF	TGTGCCAGCAGGTTCACCTCCGGGACTAGCGGGGTCGGCGGGGAGCTGTTTTTT
TRBV29-1	many	-	TRBJ2-5	CSVDEETQYF	TGCAGCGTTGACGAGGAGACCCAGTACTTC
TRBV6-2/TRBV6-3	-	TRBD2	TRBJ2-5	CASRWTSGTETQYF	TGTGCCAGCAGGTGGACTAGCGGAACAGAGACCCAGTACTTC
TRBV7-6	-	TRBD1	TRBJ2-3	CASSSGTVSSTDTQYF	TGTGCCAGCAGCTCCGGGACAGTCTCTAGCACAGATACGCAGTATTTT